The 12 T cell receptor beta chains in this list originate from one sample, sequenced in a study of CD8 T cells in ankylosing spondylitis. General study points: What appeared characteristic of ankylosing spondylitis blood was a TCR beta motif of under 10 highly homologous variants.

The antigens these receptors bind are not known. TCRdb reprocessed the 5' RACE reads via MiXCR and lists one record per CDR3 protein. The sample contains about 460,000 distinct CDR3 sequences, roughly 5% of which appear only once. The material sequenced was blood, either unsorted or a sorted T cell fraction (not recorded which). These receptor sequences come from a male donor with ankylosing spondylitis.

The chain joins TRBV11-1 to TRBJ2-6; possibly TRBD1 for D (6 bases). In germline, CDR1 is SGHAT, CDR2 FQDESV (reference sequence). This CDR3 is built from 18 residues. Trimming shortened V by 8 bases and J by 0 bases, and 20 bases separated the two germline ends. CDR3 DNA sequence: TGTGCCAGCGACCCCCGGGACACCATTCCCTCTGGGGCCAACGTCCTGACTTTC. Amino acid sequence: CASDPRDTIPSGANVLTF.

The rearrangement joins TRBV14 to TRBJ1-4; no clear D gene. Trimming cost V 6 bases and J 4 bases, with 15 bases left between them. Germline V gene lookup returns CDR1 SGHDN and CDR2 FVKESK. There are 15 residues in the CDR3. The CDR3 DNA reads TGTGCCAGCAGTCCCCAGTCGGGGTTTAATGAAAAACTGTTTTTT. Amino acid sequence: CASSPQSGFNEKLFF.

This clonotype was seen only a few times. This chain joins TRBV16 and TRBJ2-5; D not certain. This CDR3 spans 13 amino acids. Germline CDR1 and CDR2: KGHSY and FQNENV. V lost 2 bases and J 3 bases, leaving 7 bases between the germline ends. The CDR3 is CASSQGREETQYF. CDR3 nucleotide sequence: TGTGCCAGCAGCCAAGGTCGGGAAGAGACCCAGTACTTC.

The chain joins TRBV5-5 to TRBJ2-2; D is perhaps TRBD1 or TRBD2 (5 bases each). This CDR3 spans 14 amino acids. Germline CDR1 is SGHKS and CDR2 is YYEKEE (reference sequence). With 4 bases removed from V and 6 bases from J, the gap between germline ends came to 13 bases. The CDR3, as DNA: TGTGCCAGCAGCCGGTTGGGGGTGGCCGGGGAGCTGTTTTTT. Its translation: CASSRLGVAGELFF. The full variable domain, in which reference TRBV5-5 and TRBJ2-2 provide the parts outside the CDR3, is DAGVTQSPTHLIKTRGQQVTLRCSPISGHKSVSWYQQVLGQGPQFIFQYYEKEERGRGNFPDRFSARQFPNYSSELNVNALLLGDSALYLCASSRLGVAGELFFGEGSRLTVL.

This clonotype was seen many times. The J gene is TRBJ2-7, the V gene TRBV7-2; D is unclear. V was clipped by 1 base and J by 1 base, with 11 bases between them. Germline V gene lookup returns CDR1 SGHTA and CDR2 FQGNSA. This CDR3 spans 15 amino acids. DNA of the CDR3: TGTGCCAGCAGCTTAGGCAGATATACTTCCTACGAGCAGTACTTC. It encodes CASSLGRYTSYEQYF.

This chain links TRBV29-1 with TRBJ2-3; D gene uncertain. The CDR3 contains 12 residues. V was clipped by 4 bases and J by 6 bases, with 11 bases between them. Germline CDR1 and CDR2: SQVTM and ANQGSEA. The CDR3, as DNA: TGCAGCGTTGGCCCGTCCGTGGATACGCAGTATTTT. It specifies CSVGPSVDTQYF.

This clonotype was counted many times. The chain links TRBV6-5 to TRBJ2-7, with D unresolved. The germline V gene has CDR1 MNHEY and CDR2 SVGAGI. CDR3 length equals 11 residues. Trimming shortened V by 6 bases and J by 7 bases, and 10 bases separated the two germline ends. In nucleotides, the CDR3 is TGTGCCAGCAGGGATGTAGGGGAGCAGTACTTC. It encodes CASRDVGEQYF.

This clonotype came up a few times. The chain carries TRBV5-6 and TRBJ2-7; TRBD2 matches at 13 bases. Trimming at V came to 4 bases and at J to 5 bases, leaving 15 bases not matched to a gene. CDR3 length: 18 amino acids. CDR1 is SGHDT, CDR2 YYEEEE, per germline. CDR3 nucleotides: TGTGCCAGCAGCGCCCAGGTCCCAAGGACTAGCGGGAGCCACGAGCAGTACTTC. Protein product: CASSAQVPRTSGSHEQYF.

This clonotype was observed many times. The rearrangement links TRBV5-1 to TRBJ2-3; TRBD2 agrees at 8 bases. This CDR3 region has 15 residues. The V segment lost 4 bases and the J segment 4 bases; nucleotides outside the gene matches: 8. Germline assignment: CDR1 SGHRS and CDR2 YFSETQ. CDR3 nucleotides: TGCGCCAGCAGCCCCGAGCGGGGGTGGCCAGATACGCAGTATTTT. As protein: CASSPERGWPDTQYF.

This clonotype showed up many times. V and J are TRBV5-1 and TRBJ1-3; D unresolved. The germline gives CDR1 SGHRS, CDR2 YFSETQ. The CDR3 spans 15 residues. V was clipped by 4 bases and J by 0 bases, with 11 bases between them. CDR3 sequence (DNA): TGCGCCAGCAGCCCGTCTGGCTACTCTGGAAACACCATATATTTT. This encodes CASSPSGYSGNTIYF.

This clonotype was recorded many times. J is TRBJ2-3 and V is TRBV12-3 or TRBV12-4; 8 bases agree with TRBD1. The CDR3 extends over 13 amino acids. The junction had 3 bases not matched to a gene; V was cut back by 6 bases and J by 4 bases. The CDR3 DNA follows: TGTGCCAGCAGCATGACAGGGGCAGATACGCAGTATTTT. Translation gives CASSMTGADTQYF.

In this sample, this clonotype turned up many times. The chain uses TRBV29-1 and TRBJ1-4, with a possible D match to TRBD1 (5 bases). Germline CDR1 is SQVTM and CDR2 is ANQGSEA. The CDR3 contains 12 residues. V was cut by 4 bases and J by 8 bases, with 11 bases left in between. CDR3 sequence (DNA): TGCAGCGTTGTGTGGGGGGACGAAAAACTGTTTTTT. The encoded protein is CSVVWGDEKLFF. Together with reference TRBV29-1 and TRBJ1-4, the CDR3 gives the full variable domain: SAVISQKPSRDICQRGTSLTIQCQVDSQVTMMFWYRQQPGQSLTLIATANQGSEATYESGFVIDKFPISRPNLTFSTLTVSNMSPEDSSIYLCSVVWGDEKLFFGSGTQLSVL.